This T cell receptor (beta chain) emerged from a study of regulatory T cells in long-lasting Graves disease. The time point: newly diagnosed GD, antithyroid drugs for less than 3 months. PBMC RNA was the source of the TCR library. Study-level findings and limits: TCR diversity was lower in persistent than newly diagnosed Graves' disease.

The CDR3 has 13 residues. V shed 3 bases and J shed 2 bases, with 8 bases lying between them. Per germline, CDR1 DFQATT and CDR2 SNEGSKA (reference sequence). Worth noting for this clonotype: The target antigen is unknown.

Investigators prepared the TCR beta libraries by applying iRepertoire HTBI primers and Arm-PCR of CDR3 regions. TCRdb itself ran the multiplex PCR reads through MiXCR, one entry per CDR3 protein. The table lists 300,000 to 400,000 distinct CDR3 sequences, 15% to 20% of them singletons. The chain carries TRBV20-1 and TRBJ1-5; a possible D gene is TRBD1 (5 bases). The sample in question was peripheral blood mononuclear cells (PBMCs), obtained at new diagnosis, from a patient treated with antithyroid drugs. The source of this sequence is a female donor with Graves disease. Here the CDR3 DNA reads TGCAGTGCTAGGGGGGGGGGCAATCAGCCCCAGCATTTT. Translation: CSARGGGNQPQHF.